Listed below are T cell receptor beta chains from one sample, sequenced in a study of CD8 T cells in Susac syndrome. MiXCR, applied by TCRdb to the immunoSEQ multiplex PCR reads, yields one record per CDR3 protein. The sample carries about 300,000 distinct CDR3 sequences, 70% to 90% recorded once. Material for sequencing was CD8+ T cells from PBMCs. These receptors were collected from a human donor with multiple sclerosis. Each CDR3 is given with its conserved first and last residue. Fields, in order: V gene, D gene, J gene, CDR3 DNA, CDR3 protein. The D gene is left open where the match is weak.

v_gene: TRBV20-1
d_gene: .
j_gene: TRBJ2-7
CDR3nt: TGCAGTGCTAGGATTCGGGTAGGGGGAGACGAGCAGTACTTC
CDR3aa: CSARIRVGGDEQYF

v_gene: TRBV6-5
d_gene: TRBD1
j_gene: TRBJ1-5
CDR3nt: TGTGCCAGCAGTCGACAGGGGGGCAATCAGCCCCAGCATTTT
CDR3aa: CASSRQGGNQPQHF

v_gene: TRBV5-6
d_gene: TRBD1
j_gene: TRBJ2-7
CDR3nt: TGTGCCAGCAGCTCCGCCGGGACAGCCTACGAGCAGTACTTC
CDR3aa: CASSSAGTAYEQYF

v_gene: TRBV7-9
d_gene: TRBD1
j_gene: TRBJ2-1
CDR3nt: TGTGCCAGCAGCGGCTACACCGGGACAGTCTCCTACAATGAGCAGTTCTTC
CDR3aa: CASSGYTGTVSYNEQFF

v_gene: TRBV7-9
d_gene: .
j_gene: TRBJ2-3
CDR3nt: TGTGCCAGCAGCTTGGGAGTCACTGACACAGATACGCAGTATTTT
CDR3aa: CASSLGVTDTDTQYF

v_gene: TRBV24-1
d_gene: .
j_gene: TRBJ1-1
CDR3nt: TGTGCCACCAGTGGGACATCGGATACTGAAGCTTTCTTT
CDR3aa: CATSGTSDTEAFF

v_gene: TRBV6-2/TRBV6-3
d_gene: .
j_gene: TRBJ2-7
CDR3nt: TGTGCCAGCAGCCCTCACGAACTCTCCTACTACGAGCAGTACTTC
CDR3aa: CASSPHELSYYEQYF

v_gene: TRBV14
d_gene: TRBD1
j_gene: TRBJ2-7
CDR3nt: TGTGCCAGCAGCCAAGGTTCAGGGGGCTACTACGAGCAGTACTTC
CDR3aa: CASSQGSGGYYEQYF

v_gene: TRBV19
d_gene: .
j_gene: TRBJ1-5
CDR3nt: TGTGCCAGTAGTATCGGAGGGACCCAGCATTTT
CDR3aa: CASSIGGTQHF

v_gene: TRBV2
d_gene: TRBD1
j_gene: TRBJ2-7
CDR3nt: TGTGCCAGCCTTGGGACAGATATCTACGAGCAGTACTTC
CDR3aa: CASLGTDIYEQYF